This entry concerns a single T cell receptor (beta chain). As yet, its antigen is unknown. This record belongs to a study of graft-versus-host responses after intestinal transplantation. Study-wide context: Anti-thymocyte globulin served as induction for all recipients, who then took tacrolimus and steroids for three to four years.

The V gene's germline CDR1 is MGHRA and CDR2 YSYEKL. Trimming stripped 3 bases from V and 4 bases from J, with 19 bases between. This CDR3 is 16 amino acids long. TCRdb keeps only in-frame clones here, not all; method: immunoSEQ multiplex PCR. The repertoire holds roughly 100,000 clones, with 93% as singletons. Study findings and constraints: Maximum circulating GvH clone levels tracked with early post-transplant HvG decreases. The recipient marrow held GvH clones, and some of them showed up first in ileum or blood. High graft-versus-host to host-versus-graft clonal ratios were seen in allografts of patients with graft-donor T cell macrochimerism.

This sequence was found in a human donor who received an intestinal transplant. This chain joins TRBV4-1 and TRBJ2-7, with D possibly being TRBD2 (7 bases). Sample: unstimulated CD8+ T cells sorted from spleen or lymph node cells, taken before intestinal transplant. The CDR3 here is CASSHIKTGGGYEQYF. CDR3 nucleotide sequence: TGCGCCAGCAGCCACATAAAAACGGGGGGCGGATACGAGCAGTACTTC.